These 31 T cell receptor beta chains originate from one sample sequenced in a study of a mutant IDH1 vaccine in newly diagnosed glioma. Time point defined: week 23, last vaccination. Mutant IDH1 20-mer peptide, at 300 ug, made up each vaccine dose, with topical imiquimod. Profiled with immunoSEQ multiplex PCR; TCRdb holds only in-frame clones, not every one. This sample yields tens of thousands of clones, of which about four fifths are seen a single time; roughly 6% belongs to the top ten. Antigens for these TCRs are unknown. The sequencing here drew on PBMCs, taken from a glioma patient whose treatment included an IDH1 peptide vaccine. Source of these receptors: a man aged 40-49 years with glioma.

The CDR3 DNA is TGTGCCTGGAGCTCAGGGGGGGGTCAGCCCCAGCATTTT. Protein product: CAWSSGGGQPQHF. The J gene is TRBJ1-5, the V gene TRBV30, with TRBD1 identical over 7 bases. The CDR3 loop spans 13 amino acids. Trimming cost V 3 bases and J 6 bases; bases outside gene matches: 5. Germline V lookup: CDR1 GTSNPN, CDR2 SVGIG (reference sequence).

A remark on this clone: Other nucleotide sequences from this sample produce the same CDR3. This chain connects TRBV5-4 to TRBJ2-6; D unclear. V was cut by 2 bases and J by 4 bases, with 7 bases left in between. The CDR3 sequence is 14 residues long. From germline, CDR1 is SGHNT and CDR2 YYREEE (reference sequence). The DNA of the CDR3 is TGTGCCAGCAGCTTCCTGTCCGGGGCCAACGTCCTGACTTTC. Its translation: CASSFLSGANVLTF.

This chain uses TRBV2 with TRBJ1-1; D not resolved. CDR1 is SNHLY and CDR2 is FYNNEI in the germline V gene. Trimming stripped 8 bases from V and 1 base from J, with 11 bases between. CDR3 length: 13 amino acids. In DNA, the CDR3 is TGTGCCAGCGGAGTGACACAGAACACTGAAGCTTTCTTT. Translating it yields CASGVTQNTEAFF.

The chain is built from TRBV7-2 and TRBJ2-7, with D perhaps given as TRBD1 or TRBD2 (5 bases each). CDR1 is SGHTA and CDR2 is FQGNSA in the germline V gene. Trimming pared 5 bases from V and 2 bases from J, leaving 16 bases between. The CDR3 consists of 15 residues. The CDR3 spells CASSLTRGVTYEQYF. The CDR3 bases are TGTGCCAGCAGCCTTACTAGGGGCGTAACCTACGAGCAGTACTTC.

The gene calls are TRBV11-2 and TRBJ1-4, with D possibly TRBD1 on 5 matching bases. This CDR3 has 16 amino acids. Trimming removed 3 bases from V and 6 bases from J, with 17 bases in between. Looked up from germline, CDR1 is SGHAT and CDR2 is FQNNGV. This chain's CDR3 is CASSFSPQGVDEKLFF. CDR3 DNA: TGTGCCAGCAGCTTCTCTCCCCAGGGAGTAGATGAAAAACTGTTTTTT.

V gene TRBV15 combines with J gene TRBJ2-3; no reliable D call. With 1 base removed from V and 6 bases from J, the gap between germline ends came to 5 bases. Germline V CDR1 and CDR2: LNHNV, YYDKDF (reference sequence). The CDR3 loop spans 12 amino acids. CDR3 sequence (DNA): TGTGCCACCAGCAGAGTACCGGATACGCAGTATTTT. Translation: CATSRVPDTQYF.

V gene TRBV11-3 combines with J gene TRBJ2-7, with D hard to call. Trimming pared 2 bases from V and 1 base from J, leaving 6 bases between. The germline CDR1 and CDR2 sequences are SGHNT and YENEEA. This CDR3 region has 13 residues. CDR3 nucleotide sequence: TGTGCCAGCAGCTTATATGAGTCCTACGAGCAGTACTTC. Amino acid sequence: CASSLYESYEQYF.

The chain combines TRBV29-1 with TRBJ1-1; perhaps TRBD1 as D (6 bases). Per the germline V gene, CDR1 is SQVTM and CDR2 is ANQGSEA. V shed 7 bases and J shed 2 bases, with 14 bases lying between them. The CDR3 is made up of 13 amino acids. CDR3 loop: CSEHDRPNTEAFF. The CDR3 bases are TGCAGCGAACACGACAGGCCAAACACTGAAGCTTTCTTT.

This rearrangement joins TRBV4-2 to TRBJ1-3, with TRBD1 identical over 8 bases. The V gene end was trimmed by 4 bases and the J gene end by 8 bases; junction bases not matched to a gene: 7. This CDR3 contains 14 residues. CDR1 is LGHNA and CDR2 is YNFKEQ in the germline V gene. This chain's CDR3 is CASSLTDREDTIYF. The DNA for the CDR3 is TGTGCCAGCAGCCTTACGGACAGGGAAGACACCATATATTTT.

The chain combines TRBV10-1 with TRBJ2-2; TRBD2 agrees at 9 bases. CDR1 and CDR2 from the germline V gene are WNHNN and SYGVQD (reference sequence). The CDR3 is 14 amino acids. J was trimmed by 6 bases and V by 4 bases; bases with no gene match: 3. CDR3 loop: CASSVAGGPGELFF. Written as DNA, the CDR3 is TGCGCCAGCAGTGTGGCGGGGGGGCCCGGGGAGCTGTTTTTT.

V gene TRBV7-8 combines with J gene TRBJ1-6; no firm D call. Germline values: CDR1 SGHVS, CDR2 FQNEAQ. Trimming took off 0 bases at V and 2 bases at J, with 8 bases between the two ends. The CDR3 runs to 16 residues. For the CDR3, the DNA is TGTGCCAGCAGCTTAGCCCGGTTGCCCTATAATTCACCCCTCCACTTT. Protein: CASSLARLPYNSPLHF.

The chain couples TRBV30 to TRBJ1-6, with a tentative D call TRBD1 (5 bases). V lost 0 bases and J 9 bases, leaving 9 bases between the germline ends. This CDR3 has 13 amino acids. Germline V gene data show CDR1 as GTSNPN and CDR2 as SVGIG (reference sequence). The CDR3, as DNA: TGTGCCTGGAGTGTACTCAGGGCTTCACCCCTCCACTTT. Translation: CAWSVLRASPLHF.

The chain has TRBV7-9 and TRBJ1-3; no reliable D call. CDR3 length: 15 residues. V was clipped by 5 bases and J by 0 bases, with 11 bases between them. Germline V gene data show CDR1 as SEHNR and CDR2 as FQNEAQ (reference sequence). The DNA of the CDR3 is TGTGCCAGCAGCCTCGACGGGGTCTCTGGAAACACCATATATTTT. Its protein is CASSLDGVSGNTIYF.

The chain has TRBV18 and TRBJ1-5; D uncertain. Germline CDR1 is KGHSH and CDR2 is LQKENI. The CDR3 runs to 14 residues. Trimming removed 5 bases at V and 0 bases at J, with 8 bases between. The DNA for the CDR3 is TGTGCCAGCTCATCGGAAACTAGCAATCAGCCCCAGCATTTT. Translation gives CASSSETSNQPQHF.

In DNA, the CDR3 is TGCGCCAGCAGCTCCGGGGGACAGCTGAACACTGAAGCTTTCTTT. Protein sequence: CASSSGGQLNTEAFF. The chain is built from TRBV5-1 and TRBJ1-1, with TRBD1 matching 7 bases. The germline V gene has CDR1 SGHRS and CDR2 YFSETQ. CDR3 length: 15 residues. Unmatched junction bases numbered 5, after V lost 3 bases and J lost 0 bases.

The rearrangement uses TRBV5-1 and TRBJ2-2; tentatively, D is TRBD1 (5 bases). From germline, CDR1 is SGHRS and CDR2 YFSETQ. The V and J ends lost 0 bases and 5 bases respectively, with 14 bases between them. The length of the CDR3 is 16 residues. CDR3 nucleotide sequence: TGCGCCAGCAGCTTGGGGGGCTTTGAGAATACCGGGGAGCTGTTTTTT. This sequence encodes CASSLGGFENTGELFF.

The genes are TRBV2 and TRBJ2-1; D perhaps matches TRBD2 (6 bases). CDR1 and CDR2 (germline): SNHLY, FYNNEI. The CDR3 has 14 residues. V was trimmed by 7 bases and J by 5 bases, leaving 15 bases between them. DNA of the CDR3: TGTGCCAGCATTGGCGGGACGGTTAACAATGAGCAGTTCTTC. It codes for CASIGGTVNNEQFF.

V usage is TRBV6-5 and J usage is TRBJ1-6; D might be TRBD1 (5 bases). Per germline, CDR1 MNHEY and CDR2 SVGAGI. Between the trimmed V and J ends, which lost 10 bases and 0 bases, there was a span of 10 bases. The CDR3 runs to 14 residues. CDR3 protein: CATRQSSYNSPLHF. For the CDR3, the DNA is TGTGCCACCAGACAGAGCTCCTATAATTCACCCCTCCACTTT.

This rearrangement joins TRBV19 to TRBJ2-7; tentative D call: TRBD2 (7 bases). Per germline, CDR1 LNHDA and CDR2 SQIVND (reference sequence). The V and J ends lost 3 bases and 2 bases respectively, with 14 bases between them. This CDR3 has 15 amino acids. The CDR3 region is CASSMSSGGPYEQYF. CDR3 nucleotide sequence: TGTGCCAGTAGTATGAGCTCGGGGGGCCCCTACGAGCAGTACTTC. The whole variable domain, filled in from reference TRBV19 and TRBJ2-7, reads DGGITQSPKYLFRKEGQNVTLSCEQNLNHDAMYWYRQDPGQGLRLIYYSQIVNDFQKGDIAEGYSVSREKKESFPLTVTSAQKNPTAFYLCASSMSSGGPYEQYFGPGTRLTVT.

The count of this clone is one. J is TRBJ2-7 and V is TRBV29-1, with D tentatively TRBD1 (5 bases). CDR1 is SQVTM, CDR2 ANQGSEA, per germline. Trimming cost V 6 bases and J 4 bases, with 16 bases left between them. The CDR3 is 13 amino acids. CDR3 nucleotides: TGCAGCGTGGCCGTGCAGGGCCCTTACGAGCAGTACTTC. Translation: CSVAVQGPYEQYF.

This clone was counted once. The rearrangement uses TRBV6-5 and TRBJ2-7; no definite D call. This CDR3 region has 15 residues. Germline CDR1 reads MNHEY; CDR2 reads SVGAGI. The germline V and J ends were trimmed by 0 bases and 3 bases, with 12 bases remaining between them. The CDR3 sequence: CASSYSGFQHYEQYF. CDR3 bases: TGTGCCAGCAGTTACTCGGGCTTTCAACACTACGAGCAGTACTTC.

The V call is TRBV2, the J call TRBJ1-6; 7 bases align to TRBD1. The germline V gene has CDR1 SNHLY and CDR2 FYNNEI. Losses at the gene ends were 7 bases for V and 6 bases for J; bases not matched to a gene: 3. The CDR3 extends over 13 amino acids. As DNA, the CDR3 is TGTGCCAGCACAGGGACAGTTAATTCACCCCTCCACTTT. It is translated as CASTGTVNSPLHF.

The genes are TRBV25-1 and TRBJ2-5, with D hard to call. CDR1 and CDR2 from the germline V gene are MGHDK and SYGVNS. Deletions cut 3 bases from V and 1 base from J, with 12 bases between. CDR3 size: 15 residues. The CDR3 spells CASSDYGRPQETQYF. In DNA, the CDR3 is TGTGCCAGCAGTGACTACGGACGGCCCCAAGAGACCCAGTACTTC.

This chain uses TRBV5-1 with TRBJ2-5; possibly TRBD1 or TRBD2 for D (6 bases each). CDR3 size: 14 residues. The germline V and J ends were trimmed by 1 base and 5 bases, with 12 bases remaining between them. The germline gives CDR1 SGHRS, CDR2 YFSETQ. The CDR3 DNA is TGCGCCAGCAGCTTGCCGGGGGCGCAGGAGACCCAGTACTTC. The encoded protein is CASSLPGAQETQYF.

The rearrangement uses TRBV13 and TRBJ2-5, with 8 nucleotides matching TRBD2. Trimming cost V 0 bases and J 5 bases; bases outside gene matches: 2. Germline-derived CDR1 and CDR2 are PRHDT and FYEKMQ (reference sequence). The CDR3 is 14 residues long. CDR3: CASSLGGGAETQYF. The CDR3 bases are TGTGCCAGCAGCTTAGGCGGGGGGGCCGAGACCCAGTACTTC.

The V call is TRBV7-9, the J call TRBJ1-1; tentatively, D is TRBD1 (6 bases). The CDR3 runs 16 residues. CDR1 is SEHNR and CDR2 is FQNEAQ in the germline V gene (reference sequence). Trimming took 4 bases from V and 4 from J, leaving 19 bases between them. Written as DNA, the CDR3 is TGTGCCAGCAGCTCGTCGGGGGCTAGTTTAGGCACTGAAGCTTTCTTT. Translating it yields CASSSSGASLGTEAFF.

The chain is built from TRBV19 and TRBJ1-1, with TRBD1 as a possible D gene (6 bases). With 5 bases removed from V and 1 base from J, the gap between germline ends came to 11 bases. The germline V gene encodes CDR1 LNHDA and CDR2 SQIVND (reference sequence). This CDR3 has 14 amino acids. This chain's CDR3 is CASSDTGWNTEAFF. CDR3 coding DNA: TGTGCCAGTAGTGATACAGGGTGGAACACTGAAGCTTTCTTT.

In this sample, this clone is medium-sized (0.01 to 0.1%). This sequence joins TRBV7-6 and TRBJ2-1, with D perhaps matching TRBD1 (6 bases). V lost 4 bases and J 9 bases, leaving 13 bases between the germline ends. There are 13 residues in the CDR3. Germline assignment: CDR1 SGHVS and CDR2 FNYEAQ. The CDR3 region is CASSSPGQLEQFF. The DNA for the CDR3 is TGTGCCAGCAGCTCCCCAGGACAGCTTGAGCAGTTCTTC.

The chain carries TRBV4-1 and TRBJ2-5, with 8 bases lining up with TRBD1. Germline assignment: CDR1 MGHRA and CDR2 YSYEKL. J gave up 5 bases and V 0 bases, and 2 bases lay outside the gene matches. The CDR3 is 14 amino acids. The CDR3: CASSQERDRETQYF. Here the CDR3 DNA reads TGCGCCAGCAGCCAAGAGCGGGACAGGGAGACCCAGTACTTC.

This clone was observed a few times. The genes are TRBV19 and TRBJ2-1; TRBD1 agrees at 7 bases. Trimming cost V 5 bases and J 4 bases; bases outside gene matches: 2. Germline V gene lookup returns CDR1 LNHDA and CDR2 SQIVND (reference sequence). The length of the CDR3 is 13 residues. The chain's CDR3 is CASSSQGYNEQFF. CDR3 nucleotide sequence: TGTGCCAGTAGTTCACAGGGGTACAATGAGCAGTTCTTC.

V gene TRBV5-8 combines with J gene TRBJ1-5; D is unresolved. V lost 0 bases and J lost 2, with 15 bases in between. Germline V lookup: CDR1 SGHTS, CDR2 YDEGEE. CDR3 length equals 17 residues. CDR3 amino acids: CASSLGFSGSGNQPQHF. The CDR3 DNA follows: TGTGCCAGCAGCTTGGGATTCTCGGGGTCGGGCAATCAGCCCCAGCATTTT.